This T cell receptor (beta chain) was retrieved from a study of blood T cell repertoires in COVID-19. About the study: T cells, B-cell-depleted T cells, or PBMCs supplied cDNA or gDNA.

CDR1 KGHDR and CDR2 SFDVKD come from the germline V gene. The CDR3 is 12 residues long. V was trimmed by 0 bases and J by 13 bases, leaving 9 bases between them. Assay used: immunoSEQ multiplex PCR; TCRdb lists only in-frame clones, some missing. The sample contains under 200,000 clones, about nine tenths of which appear only once. The chain carries TRBV24-1 and TRBJ2-1; D gene unclear. The sample taken for sequencing was peripheral blood. This TCR was sampled from a man aged 18 to 29 with acute or convalescent COVID-19. CDR3 residues: CATSDLTERQFF. CDR3 sequence (DNA): TGTGCCACCAGTGATTTGACAGAAAGACAGTTCTTC.